This T cell receptor beta chain was sequenced for a study of human T cells and chemical hapten exposure. Study overall: The study traced per-sample TCR yield variation mainly to small differences in pooled library volumes.

Time point specified: patch test 2, 6 weeks after DPC sensitization. The treatment was: therapeutic diphenylcyclopropenone sensitization with weekly scalp DPC. TCRdb redid the calling of the RACE reads with MiXCR, one entry per CDR3 protein. There are about 73,000 distinct CDR3 sequences in the sample; 7.5% to 9.5% occur only once, and approximately 3.5% lies in the top ten. The sequences come from whole blood, collected in connection with sensitization to the hapten diphenylcyclopropenone (DPC). The sequence came from a woman aged 45-60 years with alopecia areata. Some clones in this sample may be carry-over from other donors' samples.

CDR3 nucleotide sequence: TGTGCCAGCAGACCGACTAGCGGGAGGGCCTGGAACAATGAGCAGTTCTTC. As protein: CASRPTSGRAWNNEQFF. This chain uses TRBV6-2 or TRBV6-3 with TRBJ2-1, with 14 bases matching TRBD2. V lost 6 bases to trimming and J lost 5 bases; unmatched junction nucleotides: 9. Germline V CDR1 and CDR2: MNHEY, SVGEGT. The CDR3 contains 17 residues.